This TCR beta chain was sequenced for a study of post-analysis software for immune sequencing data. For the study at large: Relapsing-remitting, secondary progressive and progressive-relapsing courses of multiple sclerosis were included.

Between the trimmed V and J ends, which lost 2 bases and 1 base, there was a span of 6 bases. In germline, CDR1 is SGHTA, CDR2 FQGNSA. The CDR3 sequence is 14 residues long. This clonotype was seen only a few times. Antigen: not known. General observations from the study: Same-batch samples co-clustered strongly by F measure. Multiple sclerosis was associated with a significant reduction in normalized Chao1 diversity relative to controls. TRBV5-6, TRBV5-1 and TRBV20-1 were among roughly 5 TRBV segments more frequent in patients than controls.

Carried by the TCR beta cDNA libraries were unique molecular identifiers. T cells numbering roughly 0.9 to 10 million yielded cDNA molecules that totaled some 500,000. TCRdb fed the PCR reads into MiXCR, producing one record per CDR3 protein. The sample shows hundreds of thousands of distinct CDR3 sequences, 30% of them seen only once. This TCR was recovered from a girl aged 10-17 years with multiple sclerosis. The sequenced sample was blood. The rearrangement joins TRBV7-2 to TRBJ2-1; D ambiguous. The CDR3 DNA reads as TGTGCCAGCAGCTTAAAGGGTTCCTACAATGAGCAGTTCTTC. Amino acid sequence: CASSLKGSYNEQFF.